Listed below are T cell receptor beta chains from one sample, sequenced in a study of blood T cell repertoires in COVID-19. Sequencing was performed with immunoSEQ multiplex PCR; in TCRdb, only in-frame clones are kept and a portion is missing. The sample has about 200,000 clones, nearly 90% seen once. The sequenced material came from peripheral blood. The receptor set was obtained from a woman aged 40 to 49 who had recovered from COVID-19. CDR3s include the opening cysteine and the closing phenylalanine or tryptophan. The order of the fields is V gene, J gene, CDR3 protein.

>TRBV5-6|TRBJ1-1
CASSRVNTEAFF
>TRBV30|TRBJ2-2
CAWSLDRHTGELFF
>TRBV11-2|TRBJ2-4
CASSLDFPPSLAKNIQYF
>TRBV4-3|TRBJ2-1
CASSQVAQGGNEQFF
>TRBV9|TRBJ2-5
CASSVTTSGRGYQETQYF
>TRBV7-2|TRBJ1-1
CASRLDRATTEAFF
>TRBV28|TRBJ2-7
CASTGQFRNEQYF
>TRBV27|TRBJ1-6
CASSPINSPLHF
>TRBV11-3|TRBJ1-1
CASSSRGDSEAFF
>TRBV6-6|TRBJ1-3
CASSPGGRGQSGNTIYF
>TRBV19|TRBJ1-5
CASSIQSGYDQPQHF
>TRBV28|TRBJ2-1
CASRESYRGLNEQFF
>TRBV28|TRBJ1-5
CASSFPRVGGNQPQHF
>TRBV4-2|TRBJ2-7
CASSQALAGSYEQYF
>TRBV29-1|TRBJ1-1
CSVEPAVPNTEAFF
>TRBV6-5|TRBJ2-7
CASIQGTGPIYEQYF
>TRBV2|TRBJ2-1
CASSGEGLAGEGEQFF